The 30 T cell receptor beta chains reported below all come from one sample, sequenced in a study of regulatory dendritic cells for organ transplantation. The method was immunoSEQ multiplex PCR; TCRdb's version includes in-frame clones alone and lacks a portion of them. The sample includes approximately 12,000 clones, around 62% of them seen just once. For these TCRs, the target antigens are not known. Allogeneic regulatory or mature dendritic cells were co-cultured for approximately 5 days with CFSE-labeled sorted T cells at 1:10. The sequencing input was naive CD8+ T cells from blood cultured with dendritic cells. As to subset: CD45RA+ naive T cells. These receptors all come from a human donor in good health.

The rearrangement links TRBV11-2 to TRBJ2-3; 13 bases agree with TRBD2. Germline values: CDR1 SGHAT, CDR2 FQNNGV. V trimming: 0 bases; J trimming: 2 bases; junction bases outside the gene matches: 5. This CDR3 contains 18 residues. The chain's CDR3 is CASSLELAGGPSTDTQYF. CDR3 DNA: TGTGCCAGCAGCTTAGAACTAGCGGGGGGGCCTTCCACAGATACGCAGTATTTT.

The V gene is TRBV7-9, the J gene TRBJ2-1; possibly TRBD2 for D (6 bases). V lost 5 bases and J lost 7, with 18 bases in between. The CDR3 extends over 15 amino acids. The germline V gene encodes CDR1 SEHNR and CDR2 FQNEAQ (reference sequence). CDR3 DNA: TGTGCCAGCAGCCTTGGAGGGTTTCCGTTGAATGAGCAGTTCTTC. Amino acid sequence: CASSLGGFPLNEQFF.

The chain is built from TRBV9 and TRBJ2-7, with 8 bases matching TRBD1. The germline CDR1 and CDR2 sequences are SGDLS and YYNGEE. The CDR3 sequence is 15 residues long. J was trimmed by 1 base and V by 1 base; bases with no gene match: 4. As DNA, the CDR3 is TGTGCCAGCAGCGTAACTACAGGGGGGTCCTACGAGCAGTACTTC. Its protein is CASSVTTGGSYEQYF.

This clone has more than one count but fewer than ten. The J gene is TRBJ2-5, the V gene TRBV7-9; D ambiguous. Trimming removed 0 bases at V and 5 bases at J, with 10 bases between. The CDR3 contains 14 residues. The germline V gene encodes CDR1 SEHNR and CDR2 FQNEAQ (reference sequence). CDR3 nucleotides: TGTGCCAGCAGCTTAGCTAACTCTCGGGAGACCCAGTACTTC. Translating gives CASSLANSRETQYF.

V and J are TRBV29-1 and TRBJ2-7, with D possibly being TRBD1 (6 bases). The germline V gene has CDR1 SQVTM and CDR2 ANQGSEA. V was clipped by 2 bases and J by 4 bases, with 6 bases between them. The CDR3 has 11 residues. CDR3 in DNA: TGCAGCGTTGAAAGGGGGTACGAGCAGTACTTC. As protein: CSVERGYEQYF.

CDR3 nucleotide sequence: TGTGCCATCGGGGGAGGAGAGCTCTCACCCCTCCACTTT. It codes for CAIGGGELSPLHF. The V gene is TRBV10-3, the J gene TRBJ1-6, with D possibly TRBD1 on 5 matching bases. The CDR3 is made up of 13 amino acids. Between the trimmed V and J ends, which lost 8 bases and 10 bases, there was a span of 15 bases. Germline CDR1 reads ENHRY; CDR2 reads SYGVKD.

This clone came up once. The chain uses TRBV23-1 and TRBJ2-1, with no clear D. TRBV23-1 is an open reading frame, and its role is uncertain. Trimming pared 2 bases from V and 5 bases from J, leaving 13 bases between. This CDR3 region has 15 residues. CDR3 nucleotide sequence: TGCGCCAGCAGTCAACGCCCCTCCCGGGACAATGAGCAGTTCTTC. Its protein is CASSQRPSRDNEQFF.

This chain links TRBV11-2 with TRBJ2-7; no clear D gene. The germline CDR1 and CDR2 sequences are SGHAT and FQNNGV. Trimming shortened V by 5 bases and J by 5 bases, and 19 bases separated the two germline ends. The CDR3 covers 15 residues. The CDR3, as DNA: TGTGCCAGCAGCCAACCCCAAATAGTTGCCCACGAGCAGTACTTC. Translated, it gives CASSQPQIVAHEQYF.

The chain has TRBV9 and TRBJ2-5, with 8 bases fitting TRBD2. Germline CDR1 reads SGDLS; CDR2 reads YYNGEE. Trimming cost V 0 bases and J 4 bases; bases outside gene matches: 17. CDR3 length: 19 amino acids. The CDR3 loop is CASSVVSRTSPAVIETQYF. The CDR3 DNA follows: TGTGCCAGCAGCGTAGTCTCAAGGACTAGCCCCGCGGTAATAGAGACCCAGTACTTC.

The chain combines TRBV5-1 with TRBJ2-7; 10 bases align to TRBD2. Germline V CDR1 and CDR2: SGHRS, YFSETQ. CDR3 length: 15 residues. V gave up 4 bases and J gave up 2 bases; unmatched junction bases: 6. CDR3 protein: CASSPRLAGAYEQYF. The CDR3 nucleotides are TGCGCCAGCAGCCCCCGCCTAGCGGGGGCCTACGAGCAGTACTTC.

The chain is built from TRBV7-9 and TRBJ2-5, with 10 bases aligning to TRBD2. The CDR3 has 17 residues. The trim removed 5 bases at V and 2 bases at J, leaving 11 bases unmatched. CDR1 is SEHNR and CDR2 is FQNEAQ in the germline V gene (reference sequence). The chain's CDR3 is CASSIPAGLAEQETQYF. The DNA of the CDR3 is TGTGCCAGCAGCATACCGGCCGGACTAGCGGAGCAAGAGACCCAGTACTTC.

This clone has a handful of counts. In nucleotides, the CDR3 is TGTGCCAGCAGCCCGACGGGGAAGAACACTGAAGCTTTCTTT. Translated, it gives CASSPTGKNTEAFF. The chain combines TRBV5-6 with TRBJ1-1; D remains unclear. V lost 4 bases and J lost 1, with 11 bases in between. CDR1 SGHDT and CDR2 YYEEEE come from the germline V gene. This CDR3 has 14 amino acids.

V gene TRBV11-1 combines with J gene TRBJ1-4, with D possibly matching TRBD1 (6 bases). V shed 5 bases and J shed 4 bases, with 17 bases lying between them. The length of the CDR3 is 16 residues. Germline loops: CDR1 SGHAT, CDR2 FQDESV (reference sequence). The CDR3 sequence: CASSRPGHGINEKLFF. For the CDR3, the DNA is TGTGCCAGCAGCCGGCCGGGACACGGTATTAATGAAAAACTGTTTTTT.

The V call is TRBV4-1, the J call TRBJ2-1, with D tentatively TRBD1 (5 bases). The CDR3 extends over 15 amino acids. CDR1 is MGHRA and CDR2 is YSYEKL in the germline V gene. Trimming left V 5 bases short and J 0 bases short, with 11 bases between. The CDR3 coding sequence is TGCGCCAGCAGCTACAGGCAGAGCTCCTACAATGAGCAGTTCTTC. It is translated as CASSYRQSSYNEQFF.

This chain joins TRBV7-9 and TRBJ2-5; D gene ambiguous. Between the trimmed V and J ends, which lost 1 base and 2 bases, there was a span of 8 bases. The CDR3 is 14 residues long. The germline V gene has CDR1 SEHNR and CDR2 FQNEAQ (reference sequence). CDR3 in DNA: TGTGCCAGCAGCTTAGAGTGGCAACAAGAGACCCAGTACTTC. This gives the protein CASSLEWQQETQYF.

The chain combines TRBV27 with TRBJ2-7; no clear D. The ends were cut back, 4 bases at V and 3 bases at J, with 10 bases in the middle. CDR3 length: 13 residues. Germline CDR1 is MNHEY and CDR2 is SMNVEV (reference sequence). For the CDR3, the DNA is TGTGCCAGCAGTTCTCCCCTTAACTACGAGCAGTACTTC. It encodes CASSSPLNYEQYF.

This clone has just a few counts. This chain connects TRBV7-2 to TRBJ2-3; 8 positions match TRBD2. CDR3 length: 15 amino acids. The germline V gene encodes CDR1 SGHTA and CDR2 FQGNSA. J gave up 5 bases and V 2 bases, and 6 bases lay outside the gene matches. The DNA of the CDR3 is TGTGCCAGCAGCTTAACGGGGGGGCTGAGAGATACGCAGTATTTT. This translates into CASSLTGGLRDTQYF.

This clone has only one observation. The chain recombines TRBV2 with TRBJ1-3; 8 bases map to TRBD1. Germline V CDR1 and CDR2: SNHLY, FYNNEI. The J segment lost 4 bases and the V segment lost 6 bases, leaving 8 bases of the junction unmatched. This CDR3 has 15 residues. The CDR3 bases are TGTGCCAGCAGCTTCGACAGGGGCAGGGGAAACACCATATATTTT. This encodes CASSFDRGRGNTIYF.

The chain has TRBV19 and TRBJ2-7; 8 bases fit TRBD1. J lost 4 bases, V lost 10 bases, and 6 bases had no gene match. This CDR3 has 12 amino acids. CDR1 is LNHDA and CDR2 is SQIVND in the germline V gene (reference sequence). In DNA form, the CDR3 reads TGTGCCACGCAGGGGGCACGGTACGAGCAGTACTTC. This gives the protein CATQGARYEQYF.

This clone was counted only a few times. This chain uses TRBV10-3 with TRBJ1-2, with D hard to call. V was cut by 7 bases and J by 0 bases, with 12 bases left in between. This CDR3 is built from 14 residues. Germline lookup yields CDR1 ENHRY and CDR2 SYGVKD. As DNA, the CDR3 is TGTGCCATCACCATGACAAAAGCTAACTATGGCTACACCTTC. It specifies CAITMTKANYGYTF.

The chain carries TRBV19 and TRBJ1-1; 9 bases line up with TRBD1. J gave up 6 bases and V 7 bases, and 15 bases lay outside the gene matches. Germline CDR1 reads LNHDA; CDR2 reads SQIVND (reference sequence). The length of the CDR3 is 16 residues. DNA of the CDR3: TGTGCCAGTATCCAGCCCCCCGGACAGGGGTTCCCTGAAGCTTTCTTT. It encodes CASIQPPGQGFPEAFF.

The chain links TRBV9 to TRBJ1-1, with a weak D call TRBD1 (6 bases). This CDR3 is 13 amino acids long. Germline V CDR1 and CDR2: SGDLS, YYNGEE. V dropped 0 bases and J dropped 4 bases, with 7 bases sitting between them. The CDR3 protein is CASSVGDITEAFF. As DNA, the CDR3 is TGTGCCAGCAGCGTAGGGGACATCACTGAAGCTTTCTTT. The variable domain in full, with the rest retrieved from reference TRBV9 and TRBJ1-1, is DSGVTQTPKHLITATGQRVTLRCSPRSGDLSVYWYQQSLDQGLQFLIQYYNGEERAKGNILERFSAQQFPDLHSELNLSSLELGDSALYFCASSVGDITEAFFGQGTRLTVV.

This clone is labeled medium-sized (0.01 to 0.1%). The rearrangement links TRBV7-8 to TRBJ1-6; D might be TRBD1 (6 bases). Germline CDR1 SGHVS, CDR2 FQNEAQ. This CDR3 contains 14 residues. The ends were cut back, 5 bases at V and 14 bases at J, with 19 bases in the middle. The CDR3 protein is CASSNTGTSVSLHF. CDR3 nucleotides: TGTGCCAGCAGCAATACCGGGACATCTGTATCCCTCCACTTT.

The CDR3 region is CASSTLMGAGEAFF. CDR3 nucleotide sequence: TGTGCCAGCAGTACCCTGATGGGGGCTGGAGAAGCTTTCTTT. This sequence joins TRBV27 and TRBJ1-1; D perhaps matches TRBD1 (6 bases). V lost 5 bases and J lost 8, with 18 bases in between. The CDR3 runs to 14 residues. Germline values: CDR1 MNHEY, CDR2 SMNVEV (reference sequence).

J is TRBJ1-1 and V is TRBV19; D perhaps matches TRBD1 (6 bases). Trimming took off 1 base at V and 7 bases at J, with 16 bases between the two ends. CDR3 length: 15 residues. Germline-derived CDR1 and CDR2 are LNHDA and SQIVND (reference sequence). The DNA of the CDR3 is TGTGCCAGTAGTATAGGAGGGAGGGGGACCGGTGAAGCTTTCTTT. Translation: CASSIGGRGTGEAFF.

CDR3 amino acids: CASSLNGGMLVEQYF. For the CDR3, the DNA is TGCGCCAGCAGCTTGAATGGGGGCATGCTGGTCGAGCAGTACTTC. The J gene is TRBJ2-7, the V gene TRBV5-1; possible D gene TRBD1, 6 bases. V was trimmed by 1 base and J by 6 bases, leaving 17 bases between them. CDR1 SGHRS and CDR2 YFSETQ come from the germline V gene. The CDR3 runs to 15 residues. Variable domain in full (rest from reference TRBV5-1 and TRBJ2-7): KAGVTQTPRYLIKTRGQQVTLSCSPISGHRSVSWYQQTPGQGLQFLFEYFSETQRNKGNFPGRFSGRQFSNSRSEMNVSTLELGDSALYLCASSLNGGMLVEQYFGPGTRLTVT.

V is TRBV5-6 and J is TRBJ2-5; 14 nucleotides match TRBD2. The CDR3 covers 17 residues. The germline CDR1 and CDR2 sequences are SGHDT and YYEEEE. Unmatched junction bases numbered 5, after V lost 1 base and J lost 3 bases. CDR3: CASSLTLGLAGEETQYF. CDR3 sequence (DNA): TGTGCCAGCAGCTTGACACTGGGACTAGCGGGGGAAGAGACCCAGTACTTC.

The table lists this clone with a few counts. The rearrangement links TRBV7-2 to TRBJ2-1; 8 nucleotides agree with TRBD1. This CDR3 is built from 14 residues. V shed 0 bases and J 7 bases; nucleotides not matched to a gene: 2. Germline V lookup: CDR1 SGHTA, CDR2 FQGNSA. The CDR3 sequence is CASSLAQGANEQFF. The CDR3 nucleotides read TGTGCCAGCAGCTTAGCCCAGGGGGCGAATGAGCAGTTCTTC.

The rearrangement links TRBV7-6 to TRBJ2-7, with D possibly TRBD1 on 5 matching bases. The CDR3 runs 15 residues. Looked up from germline, CDR1 is SGHVS and CDR2 is FNYEAQ. Between the trimmed V and J ends, which lost 5 bases and 4 bases, there was a span of 18 bases. DNA of the CDR3: TGTGCCAGCAGCATTGGGCAGGGCCTCGGGTACGAGCAGTACTTC. This codes for CASSIGQGLGYEQYF.

This clone appeared a few times. CDR3 region: CASSARDRGSYEQYF. As DNA, the CDR3 is TGTGCCAGCAGCGCTCGGGACAGGGGTTCATACGAGCAGTACTTC. The rearrangement joins TRBV7-9 to TRBJ2-7, with 10 bases identical to TRBD1. J gave up 4 bases and V 5 bases, and 8 bases lay outside the gene matches. CDR1 is SEHNR and CDR2 is FQNEAQ in the germline V gene (reference sequence). CDR3 length: 15 amino acids. The full variable domain, with the rest looked up from reference TRBV7-9 and TRBJ2-7, is DTGVSQNPRHKITKRGQNVTFRCDPISEHNRLYWYRQTLGQGPEFLTYFQNEAQLEKSRLLSDRFSAERPKGSFSTLEIQRTEQGDSAMYLCASSARDRGSYEQYFGPGTRLTVT.